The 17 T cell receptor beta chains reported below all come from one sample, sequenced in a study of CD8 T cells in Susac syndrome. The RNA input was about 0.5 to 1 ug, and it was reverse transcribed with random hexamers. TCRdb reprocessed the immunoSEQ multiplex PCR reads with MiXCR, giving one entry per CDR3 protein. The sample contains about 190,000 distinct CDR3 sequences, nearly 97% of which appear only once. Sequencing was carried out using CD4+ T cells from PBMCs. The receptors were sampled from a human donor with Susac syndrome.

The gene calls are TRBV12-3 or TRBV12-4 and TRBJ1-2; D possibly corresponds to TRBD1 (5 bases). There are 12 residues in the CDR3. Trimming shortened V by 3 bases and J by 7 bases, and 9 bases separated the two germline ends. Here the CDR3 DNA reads TGTGCCAGCAGTTTGGGGACTCGTGGCTACACCTTC. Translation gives CASSLGTRGYTF.

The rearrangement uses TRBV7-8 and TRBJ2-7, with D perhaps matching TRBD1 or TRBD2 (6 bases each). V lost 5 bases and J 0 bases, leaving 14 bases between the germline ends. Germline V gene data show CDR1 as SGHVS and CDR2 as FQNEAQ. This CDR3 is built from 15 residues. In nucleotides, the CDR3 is TGTGCCAGCAGCGCCGGGGGCGGAAGCTCCTACGAGCAGTACTTC. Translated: CASSAGGGSSYEQYF.

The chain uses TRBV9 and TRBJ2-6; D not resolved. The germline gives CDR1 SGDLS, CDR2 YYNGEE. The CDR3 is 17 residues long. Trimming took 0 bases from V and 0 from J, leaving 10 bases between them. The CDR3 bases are TGTGCCAGCAGCGTAGCGTCGGTCAACTCTGGGGCCAACGTCCTGACTTTC. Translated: CASSVASVNSGANVLTF.

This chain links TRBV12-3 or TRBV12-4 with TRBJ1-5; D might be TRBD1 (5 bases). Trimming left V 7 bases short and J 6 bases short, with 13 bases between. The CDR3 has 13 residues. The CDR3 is CASTNRRSQPQHF. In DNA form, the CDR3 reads TGTGCCAGCACTAACAGGCGATCTCAGCCCCAGCATTTT.

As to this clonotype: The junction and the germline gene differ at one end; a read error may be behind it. As DNA, the CDR3 is TGTGCCACCAGTGATTCGGCGGCGGATAGCACAGGTACGCAGTATTTT. It yields the protein CATSDSAADSTGTQYF. The genes are TRBV24-1 and TRBJ2-3, with D possibly TRBD1 on 5 matching bases. The CDR3 is made up of 16 amino acids. Germline CDR1 is KGHDR and CDR2 is SFDVKD.

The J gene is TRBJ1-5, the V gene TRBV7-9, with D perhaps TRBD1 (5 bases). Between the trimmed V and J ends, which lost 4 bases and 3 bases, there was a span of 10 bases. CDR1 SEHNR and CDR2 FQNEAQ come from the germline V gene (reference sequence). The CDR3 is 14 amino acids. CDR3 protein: CASSSRQNNQPQHF. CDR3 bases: TGTGCCAGCAGCTCCCGACAGAACAATCAGCCCCAGCATTTT.

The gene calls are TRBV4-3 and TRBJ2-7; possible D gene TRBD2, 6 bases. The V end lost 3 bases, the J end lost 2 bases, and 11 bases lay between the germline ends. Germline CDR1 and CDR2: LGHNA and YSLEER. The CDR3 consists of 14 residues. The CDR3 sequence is CASSQSAGPYEQYF. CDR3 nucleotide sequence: TGCGCCAGCAGCCAGTCAGCGGGTCCCTACGAGCAGTACTTC.

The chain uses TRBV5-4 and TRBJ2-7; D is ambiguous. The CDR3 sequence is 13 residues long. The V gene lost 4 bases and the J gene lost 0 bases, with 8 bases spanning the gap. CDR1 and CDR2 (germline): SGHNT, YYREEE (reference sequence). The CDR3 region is CASSPRFSYEQYF. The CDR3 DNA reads TGTGCCAGCAGCCCGAGGTTCTCCTACGAGCAGTACTTC.

The CDR3 region is CASSQERDTQYF. The CDR3 DNA sequence: TGTGCCAGCAGCCAAGAGAGGGATACGCAGTATTTT. The chain employs TRBV3-1 and TRBJ2-3; D is uncertain. The CDR3 has 12 amino acids. V was clipped by 0 bases and J by 6 bases, with 4 bases between them. Germline V gene sequence: CDR1 LGHDT, CDR2 YNNKEL (reference sequence).

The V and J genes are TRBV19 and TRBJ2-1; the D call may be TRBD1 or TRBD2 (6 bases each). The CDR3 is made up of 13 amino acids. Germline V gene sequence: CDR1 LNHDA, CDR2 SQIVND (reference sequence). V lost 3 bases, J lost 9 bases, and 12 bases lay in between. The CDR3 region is CASSMLGGGEQFF. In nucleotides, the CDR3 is TGTGCCAGTAGTATGTTGGGGGGCGGTGAGCAGTTCTTC.

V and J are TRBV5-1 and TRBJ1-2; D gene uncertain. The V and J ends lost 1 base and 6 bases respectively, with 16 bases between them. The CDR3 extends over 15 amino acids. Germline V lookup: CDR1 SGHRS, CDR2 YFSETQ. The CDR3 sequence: CASSLQQPTVDGYTF. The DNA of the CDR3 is TGCGCCAGCAGCTTGCAACAGCCAACTGTAGATGGCTACACCTTC.

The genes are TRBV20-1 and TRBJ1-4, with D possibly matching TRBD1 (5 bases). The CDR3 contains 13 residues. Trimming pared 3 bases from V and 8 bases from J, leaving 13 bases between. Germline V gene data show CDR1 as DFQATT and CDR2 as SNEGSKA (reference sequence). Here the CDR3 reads CSARWGGDEKLFF. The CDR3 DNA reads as TGCAGTGCTAGGTGGGGAGGGGACGAAAAACTGTTTTTT.

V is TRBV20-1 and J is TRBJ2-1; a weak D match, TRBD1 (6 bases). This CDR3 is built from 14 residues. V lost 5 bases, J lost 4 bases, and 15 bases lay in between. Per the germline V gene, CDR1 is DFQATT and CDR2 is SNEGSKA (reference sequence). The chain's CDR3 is CSAGGRAEYNEQFF. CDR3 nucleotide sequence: TGCAGTGCTGGGGGCAGGGCGGAGTACAATGAGCAGTTCTTC.

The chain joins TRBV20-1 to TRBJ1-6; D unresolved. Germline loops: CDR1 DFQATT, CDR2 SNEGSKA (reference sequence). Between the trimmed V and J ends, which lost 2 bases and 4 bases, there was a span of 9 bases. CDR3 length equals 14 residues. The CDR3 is CSARRDRYNSPLHF. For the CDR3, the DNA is TGCAGTGCTAGACGGGATCGATATAATTCACCCCTCCACTTT.

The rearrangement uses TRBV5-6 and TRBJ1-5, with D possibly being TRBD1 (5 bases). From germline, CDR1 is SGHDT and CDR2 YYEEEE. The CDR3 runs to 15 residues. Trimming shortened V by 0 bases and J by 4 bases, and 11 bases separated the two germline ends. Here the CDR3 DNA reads TGTGCCAGCAGCTTGGCCGGACACGGGAATCAGCCCCAGCATTTT. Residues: CASSLAGHGNQPQHF.

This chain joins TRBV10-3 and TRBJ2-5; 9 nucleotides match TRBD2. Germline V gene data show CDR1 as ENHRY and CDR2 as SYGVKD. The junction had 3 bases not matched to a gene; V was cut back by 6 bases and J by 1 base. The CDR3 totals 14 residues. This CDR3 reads CAIRPGLAQETQYF. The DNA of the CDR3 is TGTGCCATCAGACCGGGACTAGCCCAAGAGACCCAGTACTTC.

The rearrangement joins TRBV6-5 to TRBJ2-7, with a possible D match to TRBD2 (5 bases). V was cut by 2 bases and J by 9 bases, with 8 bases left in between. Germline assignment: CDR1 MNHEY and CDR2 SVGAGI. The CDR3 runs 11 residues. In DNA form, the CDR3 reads TGTGCCAGCAGTTACGAGGGCGTGCAGTACTTC. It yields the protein CASSYEGVQYF.